This T cell receptor (beta chain) appears in the sequencing data of a study of shared clonotypes between healthy human individuals. CDR3 length equals 14 residues. Germline values: CDR1 KGHSH, CDR2 LQKENI. Trimming took off 6 bases at V and 2 bases at J, with 10 bases between the two ends. A note on this clone: Its antigen is unidentified. Distinct nucleotide sequences in the sample also encode this CDR3.

TCRdb's copy holds only in-frame clones and misses some; the assay was immunoSEQ multiplex PCR. The table lists millions of clones, around 95% of them singletons. A split of CD4+ cells into CD45RA+ naive and CD45RA-negative memory subsets was performed. Broader study findings: Naive subsets usually exceeded memory subsets in estimated richness.

This TCR was recovered from a man in his late teens or twenties in good health. The V call is TRBV18, the J call TRBJ2-2; possible D gene TRBD1, 6 bases. Sequencing input: naive CD4+ T cells sorted from blood. Subset here: CD45RA+ positively selected. CDR3 region: CASSRTANTGELFF. CDR3 DNA sequence: TGTGCCAGCTCGCGGACAGCAAACACCGGGGAGCTGTTTTTT.